This T cell receptor beta chain was recorded in a study of blood T cell repertoires in COVID-19. This CDR3 has 15 residues. The trim removed 3 bases at V and 8 bases at J, leaving 6 bases unmatched. The germline V gene has CDR1 MGHRA and CDR2 YSYEKL. Clones were read by immunoSEQ multiplex PCR, and TCRdb kept only the in-frame ones, dropping some. Of roughly 280,000 clones in the sample, around 85% were seen once. The origin of this receptor is a woman in her seventies with acute or convalescent COVID-19. Sample: peripheral blood. The chain couples TRBV4-1 to TRBJ2-1, with TRBD2 matching 11 bases. CDR3 protein: CASSHRLAGGYEQFF. As DNA, the CDR3 is TGCGCCAGCAGCCACCGGCTAGCGGGGGGTTATGAGCAGTTCTTC.